The rows below give T cell receptor beta chains drawn from one sample of a study of blood T cells in healthy people across ages. TCRdb re-analysed the 5' RACE reads in MiXCR, keeping a single row per CDR3 protein. The sample contains 1.2 million to 1.5 million distinct CDR3 sequences, 45% to 70% of which appear only once. The material sequenced was blood. The receptor set was obtained from a man aged 18 to 35 in good health. CDR3s include the opening cysteine and the closing phenylalanine or tryptophan. Fields, in order: CDR3 DNA, CDR3 protein, J gene, D gene, clone size, V gene. The D gene is left open where the match is weak. The size entry is marked missing in some rows and otherwise reads once, few, many or a size class.

TGCAGTGCTCCCCAGGGGATGGTAACTAATGAAAAACTGTTTTTT | CSAPQGMVTNEKLFF | TRBJ1-4 | NA | NA | TRBV20-1
TGTGCCAGCAGCCATTTTTTAGGAATTCAGGACGAGCAGTACTTC | CASSHFLGIQDEQYF | TRBJ2-7 | NA | NA | TRBV3-1
TGTGCCAGCAGTTTAAAAGGAATAAGTGTTTACGAGCAGTACTTC | CASSLKGISVYEQYF | TRBJ2-7 | NA | NA | TRBV27
TGTGCCAGCAGCTTTGGGGTTCAAGAGACCCAGTACTTC | CASSFGVQETQYF | TRBJ2-5 | NA | few | TRBV5-6
TGTGCCAGCAGTTCCCTCTCGGCTGAGCAGTACTTC | CASSSLSAEQYF | TRBJ2-7 | NA | once | TRBV6-2/TRBV6-3
TGTGCCAGCAGCCGAGACGGACCGAGCTCCTACAATGAGCAGTTCTTC | CASSRDGPSSYNEQFF | TRBJ2-1 | NA | NA | TRBV11-2
TGTGCCAGTTTACCCGACGGAGCCAAAAACATTCAGTACTTC | CASLPDGAKNIQYF | TRBJ2-4 | NA | NA | TRBV6-2/TRBV6-3
TGTGCCAGCAGAGGGACTAGCGGGAGTGGGTGGTACGAGCAGTACTTC | CASRGTSGSGWYEQYF | TRBJ2-7 | TRBD2 | NA | TRBV6-5
TGTGCCAGCAGTTTCTCAGGGACAGGGTGGGAAAAACTGTTTTTT | CASSFSGTGWEKLFF | TRBJ1-4 | TRBD1 | NA | TRBV12-3/TRBV12-4
TGTGCCAGCAGCTTGCCTCCGGACAGCTCCTACGAGCAGTACTTC | CASSLPPDSSYEQYF | TRBJ2-7 | NA | NA | TRBV5-6
TGTGCCAGCAGCAAAGCGCGAGGGGACAGCCAAGAGACCCAGTACTTC | CASSKARGDSQETQYF | TRBJ2-5 | NA | NA | TRBV21-1
TGCAGCGTTGAGAGAGGGACTAGCGGGAGAAGCACAGATACGCAGTATTTT | CSVERGTSGRSTDTQYF | TRBJ2-3 | TRBD2 | NA | TRBV29-1
TGCAGTGCTCCTTTAGCGGGGGGGCCGAGTGAGCAGTTCTTC | CSAPLAGGPSEQFF | TRBJ2-1 | TRBD2 | few | TRBV20-1
TGTGCCAGCAGCCGAACTAGCGGGAGGATCAACAATGAGCAGTTCTTC | CASSRTSGRINNEQFF | TRBJ2-1 | TRBD2 | NA | TRBV3-1
TGTGCCAGCAGTAGATACGGGGCTAGCGGGGGTGAGCAGTTCTTC | CASSRYGASGGEQFF | TRBJ2-1 | TRBD2 | NA | TRBV25-1
TGTGCCACAGGCCAGGCAGACCACTATGGCTACACCTTC | CATGQADHYGYTF | TRBJ1-2 | NA | once | TRBV27
TGCAGTGCTAGAGAGGATTCCGCAGCAGGGGCCCTCTCTGGGGCCAACGTCCTGACTTTC | CSAREDSAAGALSGANVLTF | TRBJ2-6 | NA | NA | TRBV20-1
TGTGCCAGCAGCCAAGACAAAAGCGGGGGGGCCTACAATGAGCAGTTCTTC | CASSQDKSGGAYNEQFF | TRBJ2-1 | TRBD2 | NA | TRBV4-2
TGCGCCAGCAGCTGGGTCGGAGACAGCTCCTACGAGCAGTACTTC | CASSWVGDSSYEQYF | TRBJ2-7 | NA | NA | TRBV5-1
TGTGCCAGCGGCCGGGGCAGCCCCTACGAGCAGTACTTC | CASGRGSPYEQYF | TRBJ2-7 | NA | NA | TRBV3-1
TGTGCCAGCAGGGGTCGTTGGGAAGCCAAAGCCTACGAGCAGTACTTC | CASRGRWEAKAYEQYF | TRBJ2-7 | NA | NA | TRBV6-6
TGTGCCAGCAGCGCCGAGACAGGTAGCGGTTCACCCCTCCACTTT | CASSAETGSGSPLHF | TRBJ1-6 | NA | NA | TRBV12-3/TRBV12-4
TGTGCCAGCAGCCAAGATCGCGGGCTGCTAAGCTCCTACAATGAGCAGTTCTTC | CASSQDRGLLSSYNEQFF | TRBJ2-1 | NA | once | TRBV3-1
TGTGCCACCAGCAGAGATAGAGGACAGACCTACGAGCAGTACTTC | CATSRDRGQTYEQYF | TRBJ2-7 | NA | once | TRBV15
TGTGCCTGGCAGACTAGCGGAAGCTCCTACAATGAGCAGTTCTTC | CAWQTSGSSYNEQFF | TRBJ2-1 | TRBD2 | NA | TRBV30
TGTGCCAGCAACCGCTGGGAGGGCGGGCAGTACTTC | CASNRWEGGQYF | TRBJ2-5 | TRBD2 | NA | TRBV7-9
TGTGCCAGCAGTGAAGTGTGGACTGGGGAGCAGTACTTC | CASSEVWTGEQYF | TRBJ2-5 | NA | NA | TRBV2
TGTGCCAGCAGTTTAGATATGGAGGGCCAAGAGACCCAGTACTTC | CASSLDMEGQETQYF | TRBJ2-5 | NA | NA | TRBV12-3/TRBV12-4
TGCAGCGCAACCGGGACCCCCTACGAGCAGTACTTC | CSATGTPYEQYF | TRBJ2-7 | NA | few | TRBV29-1
TGTGCCACCAGCAGAGATAGAGGGCCAGCCCATGGCTACACCTTC | CATSRDRGPAHGYTF | TRBJ1-2 | NA | NA | TRBV15
TGCAGCGGCCATCCTAGTTTGGAGGGCAATGAGCAGTTCTTC | CSGHPSLEGNEQFF | TRBJ2-1 | NA | few | TRBV29-1
TGTGCCACGAGTCGGGGCGGTGGATCCACAGATACGCAGTATTTT | CATSRGGGSTDTQYF | TRBJ2-3 | NA | once | TRBV24-1
TGTGCCAGCAGTTCCCTCCGGAGGGGTCACGAGCAGTACTTC | CASSSLRRGHEQYF | TRBJ2-7 | NA | few | TRBV12-3/TRBV12-4
TGTACCAGCTCACTCGGGACCGTCTACGAGCAGTACTTC | CTSSLGTVYEQYF | TRBJ2-7 | NA | NA | TRBV18
TGCGCCAGCAGCCAAGCGCCGGGGGGGGCAGGCGAGCAGTACTTC | CASSQAPGGAGEQYF | TRBJ2-7 | TRBD2 | few | TRBV4-1
TGCAGTGCACTTACGCGGGAGAGGGGCGAGCAGTACTTC | CSALTRERGEQYF | TRBJ2-7 | TRBD2 | NA | TRBV20-1
TGTGCCAGCAGTATCGCTCCGGGACGTCGAAACGAGCAGTACTTC | CASSIAPGRRNEQYF | TRBJ2-7 | NA | few | TRBV27
TGCGCCAGCAGCGCGAGCGGGGGGGCTGAGGAGACCCAGTACTTC | CASSASGGAEETQYF | TRBJ2-5 | TRBD2 | NA | TRBV4-1
TGCAGTGCTAGAGAACCGACAGGTGTCACCGGGGAGCTGTTTTTT | CSAREPTGVTGELFF | TRBJ2-2 | NA | NA | TRBV20-1
TGTGCCAGCAGCGTATTTGGGGGGACGGGACTCGAAAATGAGCAGTTCTTC | CASSVFGGTGLENEQFF | TRBJ2-1 | NA | NA | TRBV9
TGTGCCAGCAGTGAATTAGGAGGGGCGGGGACCTACGAGCAGTACTTC | CASSELGGAGTYEQYF | TRBJ2-7 | NA | NA | TRBV6-1
TGTGCCATCGGGGACTACCAAGCTGATCACTACGAGCAGTACTTC | CAIGDYQADHYEQYF | TRBJ2-7 | TRBD2 | few | TRBV10-3
TGTGCCAGCAGCCCACAGGCAAGTGGCTACACCTTC | CASSPQASGYTF | TRBJ1-2 | NA | NA | TRBV7-9
TGCAGCGTTGTCCTGAACAACTATGGCTACACCTTC | CSVVLNNYGYTF | TRBJ1-2 | NA | few | TRBV29-1
TGTGCCAGCAGCTTTAAGGGGGCCCTCCGCTCCTACAATGAGCAGTTCTTC | CASSFKGALRSYNEQFF | TRBJ2-1 | TRBD1 | NA | TRBV7-9
TGTGCCATCAGTGGGGGACAGGGACTCGGTGATTCACCCCTCCACTTT | CAISGGQGLGDSPLHF | TRBJ1-6 | TRBD1 | NA | TRBV10-3
TGCAGTGCTAGGACTCCGGGACTAGAGTACGAGCAGTACTTC | CSARTPGLEYEQYF | TRBJ2-7 | TRBD2 | NA | TRBV20-1
TGTGCCAGTTTCTCAGAGGGGACTAGCGGGAGTGTAGGTGAGCAGTTCTTC | CASFSEGTSGSVGEQFF | TRBJ2-1 | TRBD2 | few | TRBV27
TGCAGTGGCAACCTGGGACTAGCGGGGGGTAGCTATCTCAAAGATACGCAGTATTTT | CSGNLGLAGGSYLKDTQYF | TRBJ2-3 | TRBD2 | NA | TRBV20-1
TGCAGCGTTGAAGAGAACGGCCAAGAGACCCAGTACTTC | CSVEENGQETQYF | TRBJ2-5 | NA | NA | TRBV29-1
TGCGCCAGCAGCCAAGATTGGGGGAGTGACGAGCAGTACTTC | CASSQDWGSDEQYF | TRBJ2-7 | NA | few | TRBV4-3
TGCAGTGCTTCTGGTGGGGTGAGCTCCTACAATGAGCAGTTCTTC | CSASGGVSSYNEQFF | TRBJ2-1 | NA | NA | TRBV20-1
TGTGCCAGCACCAATTTGGGCGTAGGGAGCGGGGAGACCCAGTACTTC | CASTNLGVGSGETQYF | TRBJ2-5 | NA | NA | TRBV6-6